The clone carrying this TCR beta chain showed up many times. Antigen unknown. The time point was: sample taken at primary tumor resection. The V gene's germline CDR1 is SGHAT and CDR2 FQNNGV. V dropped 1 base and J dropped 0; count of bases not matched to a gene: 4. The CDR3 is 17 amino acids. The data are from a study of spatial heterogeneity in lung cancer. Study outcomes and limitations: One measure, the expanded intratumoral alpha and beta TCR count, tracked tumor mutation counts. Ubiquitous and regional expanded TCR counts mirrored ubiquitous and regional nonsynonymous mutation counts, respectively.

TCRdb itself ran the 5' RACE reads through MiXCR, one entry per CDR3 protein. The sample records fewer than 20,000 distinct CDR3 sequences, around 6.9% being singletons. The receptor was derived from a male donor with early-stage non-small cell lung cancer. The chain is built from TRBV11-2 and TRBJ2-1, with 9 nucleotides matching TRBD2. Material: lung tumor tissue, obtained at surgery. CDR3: CASSLVRGGASYNEQFF. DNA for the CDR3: TGTGCCAGCAGCTTAGTTCGCGGGGGGGCCTCCTACAATGAGCAGTTCTTC.